One sample yielded the 23 T cell receptor beta chains listed below, sequenced in a study of blood T cell repertoires in COVID-19. Only in-frame clones appear in the TCRdb table, and some are missing; sequencing was by immunoSEQ multiplex PCR. Among roughly 100,000 clones listed, 80% to 95% were seen once. Sample: peripheral blood. These receptor sequences come from a woman between 50 and 59 years old in a cohort sampled during active COVID-19.

This clone was observed a single time. The gene calls are TRBV19 and TRBJ1-1; 8 nucleotides match TRBD1. The germline V gene encodes CDR1 LNHDA and CDR2 SQIVND (reference sequence). The CDR3 totals 15 residues. V trimming: 5 bases; J trimming: 11 bases; junction bases outside the gene matches: 16. CDR3 in amino acids: CASSLGGTGEGAAFF. CDR3 nucleotide sequence: TGTGCCAGTAGTCTCGGCGGGACAGGAGAGGGGGCGGCTTTCTTT.

The chain links TRBV18 to TRBJ2-6, with D perhaps TRBD1 (6 bases). The CDR3 sequence is 16 residues long. Trimming removed 2 bases from V and 1 base from J, with 9 bases in between. Per the germline V gene, CDR1 is KGHSH and CDR2 is LQKENI. CDR3 DNA: TGTGCCAGCTCACCAGCACAGGGTTCTGGGGCCAACGTCCTGACTTTC. Residues: CASSPAQGSGANVLTF.

The rearrangement links TRBV2 to TRBJ2-7, with 9 bases fitting TRBD1. The CDR3 is made up of 13 amino acids. The germline V gene encodes CDR1 SNHLY and CDR2 FYNNEI. V shed 6 bases, J shed 6 bases, and the junction held 6 bases outside the gene matches. The CDR3 spells CASRGTGIREQYF. In DNA form, the CDR3 reads TGTGCCAGCAGGGGGACAGGGATTCGCGAGCAGTACTTC.

The V and J genes are TRBV11-3 and TRBJ2-5, with 10 bases matching TRBD1. From germline, CDR1 is SGHNT and CDR2 YENEEA. CDR3 length: 18 residues. The ends lost 1 base at V and 10 bases at J; junction bases unmatched: 18. CDR3 region: CASSLGENRDRGIRDQYF. The CDR3, as DNA: TGTGCCAGCAGCTTAGGAGAAAACCGGGACAGGGGAATTAGGGACCAGTACTTC.

CDR3 bases: TGTGCCAGCTCACCCCCTCCCATTAGCGGCCAAGAGACCCAGTACTTC. It translates to CASSPPPISGQETQYF. The J gene is TRBJ2-5, the V gene TRBV18, with a possible D match to TRBD2 (6 bases). CDR3 length: 16 amino acids. V lost 3 bases to trimming and J lost 1 base, with 15 bases between them. The germline V gene encodes CDR1 KGHSH and CDR2 LQKENI.

The rearrangement links TRBV25-1 to TRBJ2-1, with TRBD1 matching over 7 bases. CDR1 and CDR2 from the germline V gene are MGHDK and SYGVNS. Germline trimming cut 4 bases from V and 0 bases from J; bases unmatched to any gene: 6. The CDR3 loop spans 16 amino acids. CDR3 region: CASSATGTASYNEQFF. The CDR3 nucleotides read TGTGCCAGCAGTGCCACCGGGACAGCCTCCTACAATGAGCAGTTCTTC.

This sequence joins TRBV18 and TRBJ1-1; tentatively, D is TRBD1 (5 bases). This CDR3 comprises 15 residues. Germline CDR1 and CDR2: KGHSH and LQKENI. V was clipped by 6 bases and J by 1 base, with 15 bases between them. The CDR3 DNA is TGTGCCAGCTCCACCCTGGCAGGGCGGAACACTGAAGCTTTCTTT. Translated: CASSTLAGRNTEAFF.

The chain links TRBV7-6 to TRBJ2-2; 13 nucleotides agree with TRBD2. Unmatched junction bases numbered 5, after V lost 2 bases and J lost 5 bases. Germline values: CDR1 SGHVS, CDR2 FNYEAQ. The CDR3 spans 17 residues. CDR3 in DNA: TGTGCCAGCAGCTTAACTAGCGGGGGGGCCTGGACCGGGGAGCTGTTTTTT. This gives the protein CASSLTSGGAWTGELFF.

The V and J genes are TRBV7-3 and TRBJ2-5, with 15 bases lining up with TRBD2. Germline values: CDR1 SGHTA, CDR2 FQGTGA. Trimming at V came to 0 bases and at J to 4 bases, leaving 3 bases not matched to a gene. The CDR3 is 17 residues long. The CDR3 DNA follows: TGTGCCAGCAGCTTAACAGGGACTAGCGGGGGGCCAGAGACCCAGTACTTC. It yields the protein CASSLTGTSGGPETQYF.

The chain combines TRBV5-1 with TRBJ1-1, with TRBD1 matching 7 bases. The CDR3 is 14 amino acids. CDR1 and CDR2 from the germline V gene are SGHRS and YFSETQ. V lost 4 bases, J lost 0 bases, and 3 bases stayed unmatched. The CDR3 protein is CASSQQGLNTEAFF. The CDR3 coding sequence is TGCGCCAGCAGCCAACAGGGGCTGAACACTGAAGCTTTCTTT.

This clone was recorded once. The V and J genes are TRBV5-4 and TRBJ2-5, with D possibly TRBD1 on 6 matching bases. CDR3 length: 14 amino acids. V gave up 2 bases and J gave up 3 bases, with 11 bases separating them. Germline assignment: CDR1 SGHNT and CDR2 YYREEE (reference sequence). The CDR3 reads CASSLQGWKETQYF. The CDR3 nucleotides are TGTGCCAGCAGCTTACAGGGATGGAAAGAGACCCAGTACTTC.

J is TRBJ2-5 and V is TRBV30; TRBD2 might be the D (7 bases). Germline lookup yields CDR1 GTSNPN and CDR2 SVGIG (reference sequence). The V end lost 2 bases, the J end lost 9 bases, and 16 bases lay between the germline ends. The CDR3 is 13 residues long. The CDR3: CAWSIGGHEAQYF. In nucleotides, the CDR3 is TGTGCCTGGAGTATCGGGGGGCACGAGGCCCAGTACTTC.

This chain joins TRBV4-1 and TRBJ2-3; 16 bases fit TRBD2. J gave up 11 bases and V 3 bases, and 8 bases lay outside the gene matches. From germline, CDR1 is MGHRA and CDR2 YSYEKL. The CDR3 loop spans 16 amino acids. For the CDR3, the DNA is TGCGCCAGCAGCCAGCCCGGGACTAGCGGGGGGGCAAGGCAGTATTTT. Translation gives CASSQPGTSGGARQYF.

V and J are TRBV11-2 and TRBJ2-3, with 10 nucleotides matching TRBD2. This CDR3 has 15 residues. J was trimmed by 3 bases and V by 6 bases; bases with no gene match: 6. Per germline, CDR1 SGHAT and CDR2 FQNNGV. Here the CDR3 reads CASRPLAGETDTQYF. The CDR3 DNA follows: TGTGCCAGCAGGCCGCTAGCGGGAGAGACAGATACGCAGTATTTT.

The rearrangement joins TRBV5-1 to TRBJ1-2; D gene unclear. Germline CDR1 SGHRS, CDR2 YFSETQ. The CDR3 consists of 15 residues. V shed 5 bases and J shed 8 bases, with 22 bases lying between them. CDR3 sequence (DNA): TGCGCCAGCAGGCCCGGGATACCATCCCCGGCAGGCTACACCTTC. It codes for CASRPGIPSPAGYTF.

Here the CDR3 DNA reads TGTGCCAGCTTAAAGGACGGGACAGCAGCCTACAATGAGCAGTTCTTC. Its translation: CASLKDGTAAYNEQFF. This rearrangement joins TRBV18 to TRBJ2-1, with TRBD1 matching 7 bases. This CDR3 has 16 residues. CDR1 and CDR2 (germline): KGHSH, LQKENI. V trimming: 7 bases; J trimming: 2 bases; junction bases outside the gene matches: 11.

The V gene is TRBV10-1, the J gene TRBJ2-7; 13 positions agree with TRBD2. J was trimmed by 4 bases and V by 6 bases; bases with no gene match: 9. This CDR3 spans 16 amino acids. The germline CDR1 and CDR2 sequences are WNHNN and SYGVQD (reference sequence). The CDR3 bases are TGCGCCAGCAGGCGACTAGCGGGGGGCCCAGAATACGAGCAGTACTTC. This translates into CASRRLAGGPEYEQYF.

This clone was counted a single time. This chain uses TRBV28 with TRBJ2-1; 11 bases are shared with TRBD1. Germline CDR1 is MDHEN and CDR2 is SYDVKM. With V trimmed by 5 bases and J by 7 bases, 10 bases remained unmatched. The CDR3 is made up of 16 amino acids. CDR3 amino acids: CASSPTGTGGRNEQFF. The CDR3 region has the DNA TGTGCCAGCAGTCCCACCGGGACAGGGGGAAGAAATGAGCAGTTCTTC.

This clone came up a few times. The genes are TRBV7-3 and TRBJ2-7; D perhaps matches TRBD2 (5 bases). The germline V gene has CDR1 SGHTA and CDR2 FQGTGA. The CDR3 totals 13 residues. V dropped 4 bases and J dropped 7 bases, with 14 bases sitting between them. As DNA, the CDR3 is TGTGCCAGCAGCTCGGACTTGGAGAAGGAGCAGTACTTC. It is translated as CASSSDLEKEQYF. Full variable domain (rest looked up from reference TRBV7-3 and TRBJ2-7): GAGVSQTPSNKVTEKGKYVELRCDPISGHTALYWYRQSLGQGPEFLIYFQGTGAADDSGLPNDRFFAVRPEGSVSTLKIQRTERGDSAVYLCASSSDLEKEQYFGPGTRLTVT.

This clone showed up just a few times. This chain connects TRBV7-6 to TRBJ2-1, with 11 positions matching TRBD2. Losses at the gene ends were 5 bases for V and 6 bases for J; bases not matched to a gene: 9. Germline V gene sequence: CDR1 SGHVS, CDR2 FNYEAQ. The CDR3 runs 16 residues. The CDR3 sequence: CASSPSFSGRANEQFF. The DNA for the CDR3 is TGTGCCAGCAGCCCCTCCTTTAGCGGGAGGGCCAATGAGCAGTTCTTC.

The genes are TRBV28 and TRBJ2-1, with D hard to call. This CDR3 comprises 14 residues. From germline, CDR1 is MDHEN and CDR2 SYDVKM. V dropped 3 bases and J dropped 4 bases, with 10 bases sitting between them. As DNA, the CDR3 is TGTGCCAGCAGTTTGGGTGACACTTACAATGAGCAGTTCTTC. Translating it yields CASSLGDTYNEQFF.

The chain combines TRBV5-1 with TRBJ2-7; 9 nucleotides line up with TRBD2. V lost 0 bases to trimming and J lost 5 bases; unmatched junction nucleotides: 9. This CDR3 has 16 residues. Germline V gene sequence: CDR1 SGHRS, CDR2 YFSETQ. The CDR3 DNA is TGCGCCAGCAGCTTGGTCGTTAGCGGGAGTTTCGACGAGCAGTACTTC. This codes for CASSLVVSGSFDEQYF.

The genes are TRBV19 and TRBJ2-1; D possibly corresponds to TRBD2 (5 bases). Deletions cut 3 bases from V and 7 bases from J, with 7 bases between. CDR3 length: 12 residues. CDR1 and CDR2 (germline): LNHDA, SQIVND (reference sequence). Here the CDR3 reads CASSMTGNEQFF. Written as DNA, the CDR3 is TGTGCCAGTAGTATGACGGGAAATGAGCAGTTCTTC.